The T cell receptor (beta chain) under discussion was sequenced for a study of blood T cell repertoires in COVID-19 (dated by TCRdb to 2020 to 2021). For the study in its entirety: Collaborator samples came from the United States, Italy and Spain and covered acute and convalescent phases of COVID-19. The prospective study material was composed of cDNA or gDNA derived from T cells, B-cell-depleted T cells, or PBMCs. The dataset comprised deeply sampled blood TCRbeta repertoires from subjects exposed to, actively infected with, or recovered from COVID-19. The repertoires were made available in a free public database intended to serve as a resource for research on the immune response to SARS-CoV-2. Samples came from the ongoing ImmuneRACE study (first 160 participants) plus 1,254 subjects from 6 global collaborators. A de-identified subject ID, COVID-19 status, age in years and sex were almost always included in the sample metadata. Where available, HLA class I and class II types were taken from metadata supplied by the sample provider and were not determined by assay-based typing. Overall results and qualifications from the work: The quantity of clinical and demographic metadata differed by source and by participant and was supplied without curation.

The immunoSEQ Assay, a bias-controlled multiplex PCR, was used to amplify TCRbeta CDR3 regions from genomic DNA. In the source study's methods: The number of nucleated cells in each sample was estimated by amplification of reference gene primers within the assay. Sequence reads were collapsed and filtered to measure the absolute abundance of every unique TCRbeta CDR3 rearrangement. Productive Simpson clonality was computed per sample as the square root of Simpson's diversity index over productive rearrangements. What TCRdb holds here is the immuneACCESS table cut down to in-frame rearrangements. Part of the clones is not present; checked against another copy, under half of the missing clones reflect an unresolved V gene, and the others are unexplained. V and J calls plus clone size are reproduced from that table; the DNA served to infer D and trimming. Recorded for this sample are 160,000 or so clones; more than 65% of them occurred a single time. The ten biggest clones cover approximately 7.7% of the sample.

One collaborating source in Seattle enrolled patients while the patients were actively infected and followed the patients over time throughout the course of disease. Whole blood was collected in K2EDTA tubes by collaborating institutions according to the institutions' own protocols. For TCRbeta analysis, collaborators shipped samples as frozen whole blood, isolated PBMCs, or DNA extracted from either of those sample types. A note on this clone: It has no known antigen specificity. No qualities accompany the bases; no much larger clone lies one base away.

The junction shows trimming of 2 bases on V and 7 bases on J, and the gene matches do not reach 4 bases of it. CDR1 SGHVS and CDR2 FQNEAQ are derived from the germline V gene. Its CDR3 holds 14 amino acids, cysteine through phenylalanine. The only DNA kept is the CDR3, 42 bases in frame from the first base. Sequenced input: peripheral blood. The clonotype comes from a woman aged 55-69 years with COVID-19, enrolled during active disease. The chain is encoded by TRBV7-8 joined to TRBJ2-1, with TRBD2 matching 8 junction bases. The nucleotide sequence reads TGTGCCAGCAGCTTAAGAGTAGCGGGAAATGAGCAGTTCTTC. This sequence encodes CASSLRVAGNEQFF.